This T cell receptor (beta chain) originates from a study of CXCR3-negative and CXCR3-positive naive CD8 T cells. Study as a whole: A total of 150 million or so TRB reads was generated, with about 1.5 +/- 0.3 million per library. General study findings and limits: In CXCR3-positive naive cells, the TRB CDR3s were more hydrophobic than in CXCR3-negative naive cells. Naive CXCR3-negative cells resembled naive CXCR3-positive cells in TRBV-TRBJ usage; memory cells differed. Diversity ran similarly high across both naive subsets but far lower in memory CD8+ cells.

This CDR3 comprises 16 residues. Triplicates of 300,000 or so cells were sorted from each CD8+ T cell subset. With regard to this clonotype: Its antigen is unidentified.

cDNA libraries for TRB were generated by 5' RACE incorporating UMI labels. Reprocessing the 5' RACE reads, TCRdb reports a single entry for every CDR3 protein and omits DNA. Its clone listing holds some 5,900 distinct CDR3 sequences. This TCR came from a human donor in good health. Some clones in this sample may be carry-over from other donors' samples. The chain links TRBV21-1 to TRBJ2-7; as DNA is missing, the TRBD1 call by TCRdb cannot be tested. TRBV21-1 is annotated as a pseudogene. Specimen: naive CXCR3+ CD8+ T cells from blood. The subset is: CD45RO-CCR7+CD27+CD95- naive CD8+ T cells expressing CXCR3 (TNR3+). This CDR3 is CASSNTPGPGAYEQYF.